This T cell receptor beta chain was retrieved from a study of T cells in Graves' hyperthyroidism and ophthalmopathy (dated 2019 in TCRdb). For the study in its entirety: Peripheral blood was collected at initial diagnosis, before any treatment. To identify TCR V-J signatures that set the groups apart, the researchers used a discovery cohort of 100 patients, made up of 43 with Graves' ophthalmopathy and 55 to 65 with stable Graves' hyperthyroidism. TCR Vbeta CDR3 sequencing of roughly 140 peripheral blood samples (fewer than 45 ophthalmopathy, about 75 hyperthyroidism and 17 progressor patients) is reported in the paper. After sampling, hyperthyroidism patients received methimazole starting at 30 mg daily, and ophthalmopathy patients received high-dose intravenous methylprednisolone. Prospective prediction of ophthalmopathy was tested in an independent validation cohort consisting of 18 to 20 hyperthyroidism patients and more than 15 patients who later progressed to ophthalmopathy. The 90 or so discovery patients were randomly split 7:3 into training and test sets. In addition, the study compared T-cell repertoires in thyroid tissue and in blood from five to seven Graves' hyperthyroidism patients.

Inclusive of the bounding cysteine and phenylalanine, the CDR3 is 11 residues long. Of all the DNA, just the CDR3 is kept, 33 bases in frame from base 1. CDR1 and CDR2 are drawn from the germline V gene (reference sequence): LNHDA, SQIVND. On the study overall, not on this receptor specifically: Blood samples also contained most of the expanded thyroid clonotypes (frequency above 0.001), which suggests that blood repertoires may reflect thyroid immune responses. In validation, progression to ophthalmopathy was predicted by the model with around 70% sensitivity and just over 72% specificity, a median of approximately 6.5 months before onset. A model built on a 13 V-J signature distinguished ophthalmopathy from stable hyperthyroidism, reaching around 88% sensitivity and around 81% specificity in cross-validation and 80%/75% in testing. No statistical method was used to set the sample size in advance, and investigators knew the group allocation.

Graves' hyperthyroidism was defined as stable when no progression to ophthalmopathy occurred over 18 months of follow-up. Hyperthyroidism patients were newly diagnosed, with disease duration under 2 months, and aged 18 to 65 years. The study excluded patients with uncontrolled infections, other autoimmune diseases, pregnancy or lactation. Diagnoses were based on clinical symptoms, serum thyroxine and TRAb, thyroid ultrasound and orbital computed tomography. Ficoll-Paque density gradient centrifugation was used to isolate PBMCs from approximately 10 ml of fresh peripheral blood. Trizol reagent was used to extract total RNA, and RNA quality was then checked on an Agilent 2100 Bioanalyzer. The TCR beta CDR3 regions were amplified from the RNA transcripts. For the first round of RT-PCR on the TCR CDR3, the HTBI primer set was used together with the Qiagen OneStep RT-PCR kit. Libraries were constructed in a second round of multiplex PCR, after which size selection and purification were carried out. The libraries were sequenced on an Illumina HiSeq2000 using paired-end 100 bp reads. Per the original workflow: Raw data were processed with SOAPnuke, discarding reads with adapters, uncalled bases, mean Phred below 15, or no exact constant-primer or identifier match. COPE v1.2.5 was used to merge high-quality paired reads, and clonotypes were defined as unique nucleotide sequences. MiTCR v1.1 was used to align the clonotypes against IMGT TRBV, TRBD and TRBJ reference segments. Only V-J combinations with frequency above 0.0001, covering 99% to 99.2% of repertoires, were analysed. The TCS score was defined as F50 (clonal expansion) divided by E x V (chaos), with BLOSUM62-based TCRdist calculated between CDR3 peptides within each V-J. Welch's t-statistics and random forest reduced roughly 530 V-J features to 10 to 15, which were used in a naive Bayes classifier (R e1071). The similarity between thyroid and blood repertoires was quantified using the Morisita-Horn index. TCRdb reanalyzed the raw reads on its own, using fastp at Q25 for trimming and MiXCR for clone calling, and kept in-frame beta chains. Rows with a matching CDR3 protein are joined into one entry that keeps the most common DNA and genes. Clone size and V and J calls follow TCRdb, not the original study. Within this sample are nearly 750,000 distinct CDR3 sequences, with just over 35% of them counted one time only. The ten top clones hold 30% to 40% of the sample.

This clonotype was seen once. Its specific antigen is unknown. This may stem from a read error, because a much larger clone lies one nucleotide away. The material sequenced was blood. The sequence is built from TRBV19 and TRBJ1-6; too little of a D gene remains to name it. This TCR was sampled from a woman in her thirties or forties with Graves' hyperthyroidism. The CDR3 protein is CATTYYSPLHF. The nucleotides are TGTGCCACCACCTATTATTCACCCCTCCACTTT.